This T cell receptor beta chain was sequenced for a study of identical twins. Germline loops: CDR1 DFQATT, CDR2 SNEGSKA (reference sequence). The trim removed 4 bases at V and 5 bases at J, leaving 5 bases unmatched. The CDR3 is 13 residues long. All donors comprised healthy Caucasians. Each CDR3 protein gets one entry after TCRdb re-called the 5' RACE reads with MiXCR. Of roughly 1.6 million distinct CDR3 sequences listed, roughly a third are singletons. The chain employs TRBV20-1 and TRBJ1-5, with 7 bases that match TRBD1. Sequenced input: cord blood. The receptor was derived from a newborn girl in good health. The CDR3 loop is CSAIQGGDQPQHF. DNA for the CDR3: TGCAGTGCTATCCAGGGGGGGGATCAGCCCCAGCATTTT.